This T cell receptor beta chain originates from a study of neurological immune-mediated disorders. TCRdb reprocessed the 5' RACE reads via MiXCR and lists one record per CDR3 protein. There are about 84,000 distinct CDR3 sequences in the sample; 10% occur only once, and 1.8% lies in the top ten. Trimming left V 4 bases short and J 0 bases short, with 18 bases between. Germline V gene data show CDR1 as SEHNR and CDR2 as FQNEAQ (reference sequence). The CDR3 length is 17 residues. This clonotype was counted at least ten times. The origin of this receptor is a man between 40 and 49 years old in good health. V usage is TRBV7-9 and J usage is TRBJ2-5; D is possibly TRBD1 (8 bases). Sample: PBMCs. The DNA of the CDR3 is TGTGCCAGCAGCTCTCGGACAGGGAGGGGTGACCAAGAGACCCAGTACTTC. Residues: CASSSRTGRGDQETQYF.